A selection of T cell receptor beta chains follows, all from one sample in a study of T cell repertoires in cytomegalovirus infection. TCRdb itself ran the reads through MiXCR, one entry per CDR3 protein. The sample has approximately 290,000 distinct CDR3 sequences, roughly a quarter seen once. The source material was PBMCs. The receptors stem from a human donor in good health (CMV status not recorded). Some clones in this sample may be carry-over from other donors' samples. Each CDR3 is given with its conserved first and last residue. D genes are given only for firm matches. Some rows have no size entry. The others give once, few or many, or a class for an expanded clone.

size: few; V: TRBV7-6; D: NA; J: TRBJ1-1; DNA: TGTGCCAGCAGGACAGGAAACACTGAAGCTTTCTTT; CDR3: CASRTGNTEAFF
size: few; V: TRBV7-2; D: TRBD2; J: TRBJ2-3; DNA: TGTGCCAGCACCCTCCGGGCGGGAGGCTCAGATACGCAGTATTTT; CDR3: CASTLRAGGSDTQYF
size: NA; V: TRBV7-3; D: TRBD2; J: TRBJ2-5; DNA: TGTGCCAGCAGCTCCGGAACTAGCGGGAGTGTCGGAGAGACCCAGTACTTC; CDR3: CASSSGTSGSVGETQYF
size: few; V: TRBV7-2; D: NA; J: TRBJ2-7; DNA: TGTGCCAGCAGCTTAGAGGGTTCTACCTACGAGCAGTACTTC; CDR3: CASSLEGSTYEQYF
size: NA; V: TRBV28; D: NA; J: TRBJ1-1; DNA: TGTGCCAGCAGGAGGGACACTGAAGCTTTCTTT; CDR3: CASRRDTEAFF
size: few; V: TRBV25-1; D: TRBD1; J: TRBJ1-2; DNA: TGTGCCAGCAGGGAGACAGGGAAGACTAACTATGGCTACACCTTC; CDR3: CASRETGKTNYGYTF
size: NA; V: TRBV9; D: NA; J: TRBJ2-2; DNA: TGTGCCAGCAGCGGACAGGTGAACACCGGGGAGCTGTTTTTT; CDR3: CASSGQVNTGELFF
size: few; V: TRBV15; D: TRBD1; J: TRBJ1-2; DNA: TGTGCCACCAGCATTGGACAGGGCGCCTATGGCTACACCTTC; CDR3: CATSIGQGAYGYTF
size: NA; V: TRBV2; D: NA; J: TRBJ1-5; DNA: TGTGCCAGCAGTGAAAGGCAGGGAGGAAATCAGCCCCAGCATTTT; CDR3: CASSERQGGNQPQHF
size: NA; V: TRBV7-3; D: TRBD2; J: TRBJ2-5; DNA: TGTGCCAGCAGTCTCCCGACTAGCGGGACCGAGACCCAGTACTTC; CDR3: CASSLPTSGTETQYF
size: NA; V: TRBV20-1; D: TRBD1; J: TRBJ2-7; DNA: TGCAGTGCTAGAAACCCACTACGGGACAGTAATTTCGACGAGCAGTACTTC; CDR3: CSARNPLRDSNFDEQYF
size: few; V: TRBV28; D: NA; J: TRBJ2-7; DNA: TGTGCCAGCAGTTCCCATAGTAGCGACGAGCAGTACTTC; CDR3: CASSSHSSDEQYF
size: NA; V: TRBV6-5; D: NA; J: TRBJ1-4; DNA: TGTGCCAGCAGTTACTCTAGGGCAGGGAAGGGAAAACTGTTTTTT; CDR3: CASSYSRAGKGKLFF
size: many; V: TRBV7-2; D: NA; J: TRBJ2-1; DNA: TGTGCCAGCAGCTTTCTGGGTGCTTCCAATGAGCAGTTCTTC; CDR3: CASSFLGASNEQFF
size: NA; V: TRBV28; D: TRBD1; J: TRBJ1-2; DNA: TGTGCCAGCAGTTCCCCAGGGGGTCCGCCTGGCTACACCTTC; CDR3: CASSSPGGPPGYTF
size: many; V: TRBV7-6; D: TRBD2; J: TRBJ2-5; DNA: TGTGCCAGCAGCCCGGGACTAGCGGGGACCCAGTACTTC; CDR3: CASSPGLAGTQYF
size: NA; V: TRBV2; D: NA; J: TRBJ2-2; DNA: TGTGCCAGCACCGGACTGGGAGGCTGGACCGGGGAGCTGTTTTTT; CDR3: CASTGLGGWTGELFF
size: NA; V: TRBV28; D: NA; J: TRBJ1-5; DNA: TGTGCCAGCAGGGTCTACAGCAATCAGCCCCAGCATTTT; CDR3: CASRVYSNQPQHF
size: many; V: TRBV19; D: TRBD2; J: TRBJ2-3; DNA: TGTGCCAGTACCCTACACGGGGGTAGCGGGAGCACAGATACGCAGTATTTT; CDR3: CASTLHGGSGSTDTQYF
size: once; V: TRBV4-2; D: NA; J: TRBJ2-3; DNA: TGTGCCAGCAGCCAAGATGTACGGGATACGCAGTATTTT; CDR3: CASSQDVRDTQYF
size: NA; V: TRBV2; D: NA; J: TRBJ2-5; DNA: TGTGCCAGCAGTGAATACGGGGAAGAGACCCAGTACTTC; CDR3: CASSEYGEETQYF
size: NA; V: TRBV5-6; D: NA; J: TRBJ1-2; DNA: TGTGCCAGCAGCTTGCGGGCGGAGCTAACTAACTATGGCTACACCTTC; CDR3: CASSLRAELTNYGYTF
size: few; V: TRBV20-1; D: NA; J: TRBJ2-3; DNA: TGCAGTGCTCCCGACACTGACCCCACAGATACGCAGTATTTT; CDR3: CSAPDTDPTDTQYF
size: few; V: TRBV20-1; D: NA; J: TRBJ1-1; DNA: TGCAGTGCTAATGGACGGATAAGTACTGAAGCTTTCTTT; CDR3: CSANGRISTEAFF
size: few; V: TRBV12-3/TRBV12-4; D: TRBD1; J: TRBJ1-2; DNA: TGTGCCAGCAGTTTTCTGGACAGGGCCTATGGCTACACCTTC; CDR3: CASSFLDRAYGYTF
size: NA; V: TRBV7-9; D: TRBD1; J: TRBJ2-1; DNA: TGTGCCAGCAGCTTAGCGGGGACAGGGGGCAATGAGCAGTTCTTC; CDR3: CASSLAGTGGNEQFF
size: few; V: TRBV9; D: TRBD2; J: TRBJ2-2; DNA: TGTGCCAGCAGCGTAGATCGAAGGAGGACTAGCCTTGGCGGGGAGCTGTTTTTT; CDR3: CASSVDRRRTSLGGELFF
size: few; V: TRBV5-5; D: TRBD1; J: TRBJ2-6; DNA: TGTGCCAGCAGCTTGACAGGGGGTAGCTCTGGGGCCAACGTCCTGACTTTC; CDR3: CASSLTGGSSGANVLTF
size: NA; V: TRBV28; D: TRBD1; J: TRBJ2-1; DNA: TGTGCCATCATACAGGGGGTCGGGAATGAGCAGTTCTTC; CDR3: CAIIQGVGNEQFF
size: few; V: TRBV4-2; D: NA; J: TRBJ1-6; DNA: TGTGCCAGCAGACGCATAGGGAATTCACCCCTCCACTTT; CDR3: CASRRIGNSPLHF
size: NA; V: TRBV6-4; D: NA; J: TRBJ2-7; DNA: TGTGCCAGCAGTGTACCAGCGGAACAGGGAAACGACGAGCAGTACTTC; CDR3: CASSVPAEQGNDEQYF
size: NA; V: TRBV7-2; D: TRBD2; J: TRBJ2-4; DNA: TGTGCCAGCAGCCCATGGACTAGCGGGAGAGGAGGGAACATTCAGTACTTC; CDR3: CASSPWTSGRGGNIQYF
size: NA; V: TRBV23-1; D: TRBD1; J: TRBJ2-1; DNA: TGCGCCAGCAGAGACAGGGGGACGAACAATGAGCAGTTCTTC; CDR3: CASRDRGTNNEQFF
size: NA; V: TRBV7-3; D: TRBD1; J: TRBJ1-6; DNA: TGTGCCAGCAGCCCGTCCACGGGACAGAATTCACCCCTCCACTTT; CDR3: CASSPSTGQNSPLHF
size: NA; V: TRBV14; D: NA; J: TRBJ2-1; DNA: TGTGCCAGCAGCCGCATTCAGTCCTACAATGAGCAGTTCTTC; CDR3: CASSRIQSYNEQFF
size: NA; V: TRBV19; D: NA; J: TRBJ1-5; DNA: TGTGCCAGTAATCCCTCGGGTAGCAATCAGCCCCAGCATTTT; CDR3: CASNPSGSNQPQHF
size: NA; V: TRBV7-9; D: NA; J: TRBJ1-2; DNA: TGTGCCAGCAGCTTAGCCGCCCCCGGGACCTATGGCTACACCTTC; CDR3: CASSLAAPGTYGYTF
size: many; V: TRBV28; D: NA; J: TRBJ2-2; DNA: TGTGCCAGCAGAGCCCAAAGGGCTAACACCGGGGAGCTGTTTTTT; CDR3: CASRAQRANTGELFF
size: many; V: TRBV11-2; D: NA; J: TRBJ2-5; DNA: TGTGCCAGCAGCCCGTCACCGATACAAGAGACCCAGTACTTC; CDR3: CASSPSPIQETQYF
size: many; V: TRBV7-2; D: TRBD1; J: TRBJ2-5; DNA: TGTGCCAGCAGCTCCCTGGGACAGGTTGGGGGAGAGACCCAGTACTTC; CDR3: CASSSLGQVGGETQYF
size: NA; V: TRBV20-1; D: NA; J: TRBJ2-5; DNA: TGCAGTGCTAGAGGTCAGCAAGAGACCCAGTACTTC; CDR3: CSARGQQETQYF
size: NA; V: TRBV28; D: TRBD2; J: TRBJ2-7; DNA: TGTGCCAGCAGTTTTGAGACTAGCGGGAGCCAATCCTACGAGCAGTACTTC; CDR3: CASSFETSGSQSYEQYF
size: NA; V: TRBV11-2; D: NA; J: TRBJ2-3; DNA: TGTCCCAGCAGCTTAGACCTACAGGAAGATACGCAGTATTTT; CDR3: CPSSLDLQEDTQYF
size: many; V: TRBV5-6; D: TRBD2; J: TRBJ2-7; DNA: TGTGCCAGCCTTAGCGGGAGGGCCTACGAGCAGTACTTC; CDR3: CASLSGRAYEQYF
size: many; V: TRBV4-1; D: TRBD1; J: TRBJ2-3; DNA: TGCGCCAGCAGCCTCCGGGACAGAGACACAGATACGCAGTATTTT; CDR3: CASSLRDRDTDTQYF
size: few; V: TRBV7-8; D: NA; J: TRBJ2-1; DNA: TGTGCCAGCAGCCCTCCGCCCCGGGGGAATGAGCAGTTCTTC; CDR3: CASSPPPRGNEQFF
size: NA; V: TRBV7-9; D: TRBD1; J: TRBJ1-5; DNA: TGTGCCAGCAGCTTAGGAAGTCGACAGGGGGGGAATCAGCCCCAGCATTTT; CDR3: CASSLGSRQGGNQPQHF